The 28 T cell receptor beta chains in this list originate from one sample, sequenced in a study of blood T cell repertoires in COVID-19. Data came from immunoSEQ multiplex PCR; TCRdb stores just in-frame clones and leaves some out. The sample lists roughly 250,000 clones, 79% occurring once. Input material: peripheral blood. These receptors originate from a woman aged 40 to 50 with active or convalescent COVID-19.

The chain recombines TRBV6-5 with TRBJ1-4; 10 nucleotides align to TRBD1. Per the germline V gene, CDR1 is MNHEY and CDR2 is SVGAGI. The CDR3 length is 14 residues. V shed 7 bases, J shed 8 bases, and the junction held 7 bases outside the gene matches. In DNA form, the CDR3 reads TGTGCCAGCACCCCAGACAGGGGGCGAGAAAAACTGTTTTTT. Amino acids: CASTPDRGREKLFF.

This clone was detected a few times. The identical CDR3 is also encoded by other nucleotide sequences in the sample. The chain carries TRBV10-3 and TRBJ1-2, with D possibly TRBD1 on 6 matching bases. The germline V and J ends were trimmed by 6 bases and 6 bases, with 14 bases remaining between them. Germline values: CDR1 ENHRY, CDR2 SYGVKD. The CDR3 loop spans 13 amino acids. In DNA, the CDR3 is TGTGCCATCAGCCTGACAGGATTCGATGGCTACACCTTC. It codes for CAISLTGFDGYTF.

The chain joins TRBV9 to TRBJ2-5; 11 bases are a match to TRBD2. Germline CDR1 SGDLS, CDR2 YYNGEE. The CDR3 contains 16 residues. J gave up 5 bases and V 0 bases, and 6 bases lay outside the gene matches. DNA for the CDR3: TGTGCCAGCAGCGTAGGAGCTAGCGGGGGGTCGGAGACCCAGTACTTC. Its protein product is CASSVGASGGSETQYF.

The chain joins TRBV27 to TRBJ2-5; 7 bases agree with TRBD1. J lost 3 bases, V lost 5 bases, and 12 bases had no gene match. This CDR3 has 16 residues. Germline lookup yields CDR1 MNHEY and CDR2 SMNVEV (reference sequence). CDR3 in amino acids: CASSPRDSLFEETQYF. In DNA, the CDR3 is TGTGCCAGCAGTCCTCGGGACAGTCTATTTGAAGAGACCCAGTACTTC.

This chain connects TRBV5-1 to TRBJ1-6; TRBD1 matches 7 bases. The V segment lost 0 bases and the J segment 10 bases; nucleotides outside the gene matches: 7. The CDR3 covers 15 residues. Germline loops: CDR1 SGHRS, CDR2 YFSETQ. The CDR3 region has the DNA TGCGCCAGCAGCTTGGGCCAGGGGGGATGGTCACCCCTCCACTTT. It specifies CASSLGQGGWSPLHF.

This clone showed up just a few times. The chain has TRBV6-1 and TRBJ1-5; 8 positions match TRBD1. J gave up 6 bases and V 2 bases, and 6 bases lay outside the gene matches. This CDR3 spans 15 amino acids. The germline gives CDR1 MNHNS, CDR2 SASEGT. The CDR3 spells CASSEFRGRFQPQHF. The CDR3 DNA sequence: TGTGCCAGCAGTGAATTCAGGGGGCGCTTTCAGCCCCAGCATTTT.

DNA for the CDR3: TGTGCCAGCAGCCAAGTGCCTTCGGGGGGCCCGGATACGCAGTATTTT. Translation: CASSQVPSGGPDTQYF. V gene TRBV3-1 (or the pseudogene TRBV3-2) combines with J gene TRBJ2-3, with D perhaps matching TRBD2 (7 bases). CDR3 length: 16 residues. Germline CDR1 reads LGHDT; CDR2 reads YNNKEL (reference sequence). V was clipped by 1 base and J by 6 bases, with 17 bases between them.

V and J are TRBV19 and TRBJ1-2; D is possibly TRBD1 (5 bases). This CDR3 has 13 residues. Germline assignment: CDR1 LNHDA and CDR2 SQIVND (reference sequence). Trimming left V 7 bases short and J 4 bases short, with 13 bases between. The CDR3 protein is CASNMQGRYGYTF. CDR3 bases: TGTGCCAGTAACATGCAGGGTCGCTATGGCTACACCTTC.

This rearrangement joins TRBV5-1 to TRBJ1-1; TRBD1 agrees at 12 bases. The germline CDR1 and CDR2 sequences are SGHRS and YFSETQ. With 4 bases clipped from V and 0 bases from J, the junction kept 4 bases outside the gene matches. This CDR3 comprises 16 residues. The CDR3 DNA follows: TGCGCCAGCAGCCAGGGACAGGGGGCCATGAACACTGAAGCTTTCTTT. Amino acids: CASSQGQGAMNTEAFF. Filled out from reference TRBV5-1 and TRBJ1-1, the complete variable domain reads KAGVTQTPRYLIKTRGQQVTLSCSPISGHRSVSWYQQTPGQGLQFLFEYFSETQRNKGNFPGRFSGRQFSNSRSEMNVSTLELGDSALYLCASSQGQGAMNTEAFFGQGTRLTVV.

This chain links TRBV7-2 with TRBJ2-2, with a possible D match to TRBD2 (7 bases). Trimming took off 1 base at V and 1 base at J, with 10 bases between the two ends. The V gene's germline CDR1 is SGHTA and CDR2 FQGNSA. CDR3 length: 16 residues. CDR3 residues: CASSLGGGRNTGELFF. In DNA, the CDR3 is TGTGCCAGCAGCTTAGGCGGGGGCCGGAACACCGGGGAGCTGTTTTTT.

The CDR3 sequence: CASRGTGGHHYGYTF. As DNA, the CDR3 is TGTGCCAGCAGGGGGACAGGGGGTCATCACTATGGCTACACCTTC. The chain joins TRBV3-1 (or the pseudogene TRBV3-2) to TRBJ1-2; TRBD1 agrees at 11 bases. The CDR3 totals 15 residues. V shed 6 bases and J 3 bases; nucleotides not matched to a gene: 6. The germline V gene has CDR1 LGHDT and CDR2 YNNKEL (reference sequence).

The V and J genes are TRBV3-1 (or the pseudogene TRBV3-2) and TRBJ2-3; 7 nucleotides agree with TRBD2. Germline loops: CDR1 LGHDT, CDR2 YNNKEL (reference sequence). The CDR3 consists of 13 residues. The V and J ends lost 6 bases and 10 bases, in that order; junction bases with no gene match: 10. The CDR3 DNA is TGTGCCAGCAGAGTTGGAGCAGGGAGGGCGCAGTATTTT. This sequence encodes CASRVGAGRAQYF.

This chain uses TRBV3-1 (or the pseudogene TRBV3-2) with TRBJ1-5, with 7 positions matching TRBD1. CDR3 length: 14 residues. J lost 7 bases, V lost 4 bases, and 7 bases had no gene match. CDR1 and CDR2 from the germline V gene are LGHDT and YNNKEL (reference sequence). The CDR3 coding sequence is TGTGCCAGCAGCCGAGGACAGGAGGGGCAGCCCCAGCATTTT. The encoded protein is CASSRGQEGQPQHF.

The rearrangement joins TRBV13 to TRBJ1-6, with D tentatively TRBD1 (6 bases). This CDR3 region has 14 residues. The germline V gene encodes CDR1 PRHDT and CDR2 FYEKMQ (reference sequence). Trimming pared 0 bases from V and 10 bases from J, leaving 10 bases between. The CDR3 DNA follows: TGTGCCAGCAGCTTAGGGGGGAGGGGGTCACCCCTCCACTTT. Protein sequence: CASSLGGRGSPLHF.

This clone was detected a few times. This chain joins TRBV28 and TRBJ2-5; the D gene is possibly TRBD1 (6 bases). V dropped 4 bases and J dropped 1 base, with 10 bases sitting between them. Germline V gene lookup returns CDR1 MDHEN and CDR2 SYDVKM. CDR3 length: 14 residues. The CDR3 reads CASSYQGGQETQYF. The CDR3 bases are TGTGCCAGCAGTTACCAAGGGGGCCAAGAGACCCAGTACTTC.

This clone was detected many times. The chain couples TRBV5-6 to TRBJ1-2; no clear D. The V end lost 1 base, the J end lost 8 bases, and 12 bases lay between the germline ends. The V gene's germline CDR1 is SGHDT and CDR2 YYEEEE. The CDR3 has 13 residues. For the CDR3, the DNA is TGTGCCAGCAGCTTGTGGTCAGGAACCGGCTACACCTTC. Protein: CASSLWSGTGYTF.

The chain employs TRBV6-5 and TRBJ1-2; 10 positions match TRBD1. The CDR3 extends over 15 amino acids. V shed 2 bases, J shed 4 bases, and the junction held 4 bases outside the gene matches. The germline gives CDR1 MNHEY, CDR2 SVGAGI. The CDR3 protein is CASSYGDRGSYGYTF. The DNA for the CDR3 is TGTGCCAGCAGTTACGGGGACAGGGGAAGCTATGGCTACACCTTC.

The chain recombines TRBV9 with TRBJ2-3; 7 bases line up with TRBD1. Trimming at V came to 4 bases and at J to 5 bases, leaving 13 bases not matched to a gene. The CDR3 sequence is 16 residues long. Germline CDR1 is SGDLS and CDR2 is YYNGEE. Here the CDR3 DNA reads TGTGCCAGCAGCTTTCTGACAGGGACCCGGGGAGATACGCAGTATTTT. This codes for CASSFLTGTRGDTQYF.

This clone was detected a few times. Other DNA sequences from this sample encode an identical CDR3 as well. The CDR3 DNA reads TGTGCCAGCAGTGACCCAGGGGACAGCTACCAAGAGACCCAGTACTTC. This codes for CASSDPGDSYQETQYF. The chain is built from TRBV6-4 and TRBJ2-5; 7 bases align to TRBD1. V shed 2 bases, J shed 0 bases, and the junction held 6 bases outside the gene matches. CDR1 MRHNA and CDR2 SNTAGT come from the germline V gene. The CDR3 is 16 amino acids.

The V gene is TRBV5-1, the J gene TRBJ2-1, with D possibly being TRBD2 (6 bases). The CDR3 loop spans 19 amino acids. The V end was cut by 5 bases, the J end by 0 bases, with 24 bases between. The germline gives CDR1 SGHRS, CDR2 YFSETQ. CDR3 sequence reads: CASSQDGGTGATSYNEQFF. The CDR3 DNA follows: TGCGCCAGCAGTCAGGACGGAGGGACGGGCGCCACCTCCTACAATGAGCAGTTCTTC.

The V and J genes are TRBV19 and TRBJ1-2; D is possibly TRBD1 (6 bases). V lost 3 bases and J 8 bases, leaving 13 bases between the germline ends. Germline V gene sequence: CDR1 LNHDA, CDR2 SQIVND (reference sequence). CDR3 size: 13 residues. As DNA, the CDR3 is TGTGCCAGTAGTATGGACAGAGCGGACGGCTACACCTTC. It encodes CASSMDRADGYTF.

The chain employs TRBV5-1 and TRBJ2-5, with D possibly matching TRBD2 (6 bases). Germline-derived CDR1 and CDR2 are SGHRS and YFSETQ. The length of the CDR3 is 15 residues. V was trimmed by 2 bases and J by 5 bases, leaving 16 bases between them. The CDR3 DNA follows: TGCGCCAGCAGCTTCGGGCGGGGAAGAGTGGAGACCCAGTACTTC. It specifies CASSFGRGRVETQYF.

V gene TRBV10-1 combines with J gene TRBJ2-7; 8 positions agree with TRBD1. This CDR3 is built from 13 residues. The V gene end was trimmed by 8 bases and the J gene end by 4 bases; junction bases not matched to a gene: 7. The germline V gene has CDR1 WNHNN and CDR2 SYGVQD (reference sequence). The CDR3 DNA follows: TGCGCCAGCTACTCAGGGGGCTTTTACGAGCAGTACTTC. Translating gives CASYSGGFYEQYF.

The rearrangement links TRBV27 to TRBJ1-2; D gene ambiguous. Germline V CDR1 and CDR2: MNHEY, SMNVEV (reference sequence). The CDR3 extends over 15 amino acids. The V end was cut by 1 base, the J end by 4 bases, with 13 bases between. CDR3 coding DNA: TGTGCCAGCAGTTTATATAATGGACTGACCTATGGCTACACCTTC. Amino acids: CASSLYNGLTYGYTF.

The chain uses TRBV2 and TRBJ2-7; 10 nucleotides agree with TRBD2. The CDR3 has 14 residues. Trimming removed 6 bases from V and 2 bases from J; junction bases left unmatched: 4. Germline V gene lookup returns CDR1 SNHLY and CDR2 FYNNEI. The CDR3 sequence is CASRGLAKAYEQYF. Here the CDR3 DNA reads TGTGCCAGCAGGGGACTAGCGAAAGCCTACGAGCAGTACTTC.

The rearrangement uses TRBV6-5 and TRBJ1-1; D call uncertain. CDR1 is MNHEY, CDR2 SVGAGI, per germline. V was trimmed by 2 bases and J by 2 bases, leaving 6 bases between them. The CDR3 spans 13 residues. The CDR3 region has the DNA TGTGCCAGCAGTTACGGTGGCAACACTGAAGCTTTCTTT. This translates into CASSYGGNTEAFF.

The J gene is TRBJ1-1, the V gene TRBV5-1; D gene unclear. Trimming stripped 0 bases from V and 9 bases from J, with 21 bases between. Germline V CDR1 and CDR2: SGHRS, YFSETQ. CDR3 length equals 16 residues. The CDR3 region is CASSLGLMGRPDQAFF. CDR3 nucleotides: TGCGCCAGCAGCTTGGGGCTGATGGGCCGCCCGGATCAAGCTTTCTTT. The full variable domain, its missing parts supplied by reference TRBV5-1 and TRBJ1-1, is KAGVTQTPRYLIKTRGQQVTLSCSPISGHRSVSWYQQTPGQGLQFLFEYFSETQRNKGNFPGRFSGRQFSNSRSEMNVSTLELGDSALYLCASSLGLMGRPDQAFFGQGTRLTVV.

This chain uses TRBV30 with TRBJ1-6; D remains ambiguous. The CDR3 spans 17 residues. The V and J ends lost 3 bases and 7 bases respectively, with 22 bases between them. CDR1 is GTSNPN, CDR2 SVGIG, per germline (reference sequence). CDR3 in amino acids: CAWSARYGTTINSPLHF. For the CDR3, the DNA is TGTGCCTGGAGCGCTCGGTATGGTACTACTATCAATTCACCCCTCCACTTT. Based on the CDR3 plus reference TRBV30 and TRBJ1-6, the full variable domain is SQTIHQWPATLVQPVGSPLSLECTVEGTSNPNLYWYRQAAGRGLQLLFYSVGIGQISSEVPQNLSASRPQDRQFILSSKKLLLSDSGFYLCAWSARYGTTINSPLHFGNGTRLTVT.